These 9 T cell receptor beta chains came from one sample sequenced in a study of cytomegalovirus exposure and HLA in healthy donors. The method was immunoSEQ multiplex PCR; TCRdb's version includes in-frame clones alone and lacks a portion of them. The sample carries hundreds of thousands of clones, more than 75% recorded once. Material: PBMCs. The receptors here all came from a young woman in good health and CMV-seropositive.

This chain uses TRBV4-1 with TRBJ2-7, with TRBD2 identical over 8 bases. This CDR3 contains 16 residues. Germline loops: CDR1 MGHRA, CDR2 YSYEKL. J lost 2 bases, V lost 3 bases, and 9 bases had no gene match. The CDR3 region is CASSQDGISGTYEQYF. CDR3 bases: TGCGCCAGCAGCCAGGATGGGATTAGCGGGACCTACGAGCAGTACTTC.

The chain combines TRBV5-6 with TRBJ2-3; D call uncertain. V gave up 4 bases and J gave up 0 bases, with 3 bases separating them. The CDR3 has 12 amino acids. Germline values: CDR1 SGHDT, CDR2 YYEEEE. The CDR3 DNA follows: TGTGCCAGCAGCCAAAGCACAGATACGCAGTATTTT. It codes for CASSQSTDTQYF.

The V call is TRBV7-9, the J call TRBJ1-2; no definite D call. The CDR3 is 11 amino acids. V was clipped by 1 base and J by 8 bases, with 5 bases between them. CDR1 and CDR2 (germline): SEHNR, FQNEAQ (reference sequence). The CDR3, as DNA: TGTGCCAGCAGCTTAGACGGGGGCTACACCTTC. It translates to CASSLDGGYTF.

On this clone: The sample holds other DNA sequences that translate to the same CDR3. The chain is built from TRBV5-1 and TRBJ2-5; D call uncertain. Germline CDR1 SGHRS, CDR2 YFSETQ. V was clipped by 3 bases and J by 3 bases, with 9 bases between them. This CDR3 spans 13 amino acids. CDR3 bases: TGCGCCAGCAGCTCGACTGGAGAAGAGACCCAGTACTTC. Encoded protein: CASSSTGEETQYF.

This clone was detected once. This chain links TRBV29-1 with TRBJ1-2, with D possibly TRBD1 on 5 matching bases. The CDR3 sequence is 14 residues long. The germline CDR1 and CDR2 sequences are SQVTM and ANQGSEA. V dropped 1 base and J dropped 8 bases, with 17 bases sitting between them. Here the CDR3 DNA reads TGCAGCGTTGAAGTAACGTTCGGGGCGGGAGGCTACACCTTC. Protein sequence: CSVEVTFGAGGYTF.

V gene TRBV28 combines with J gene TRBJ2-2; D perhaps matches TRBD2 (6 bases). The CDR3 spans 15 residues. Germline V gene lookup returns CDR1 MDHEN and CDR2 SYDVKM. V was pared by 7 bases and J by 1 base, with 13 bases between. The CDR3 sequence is CASTGVNLNTGELFF. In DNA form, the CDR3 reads TGTGCCAGCACGGGAGTCAACCTGAACACCGGGGAGCTGTTTTTT.

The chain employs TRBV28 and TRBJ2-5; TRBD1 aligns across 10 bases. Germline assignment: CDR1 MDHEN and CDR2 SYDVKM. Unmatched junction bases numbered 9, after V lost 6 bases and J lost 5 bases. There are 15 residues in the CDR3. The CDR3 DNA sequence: TGTGCCAGCAGACCGCCGGGACAGGGGAGGGAGACCCAGTACTTC. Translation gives CASRPPGQGRETQYF.

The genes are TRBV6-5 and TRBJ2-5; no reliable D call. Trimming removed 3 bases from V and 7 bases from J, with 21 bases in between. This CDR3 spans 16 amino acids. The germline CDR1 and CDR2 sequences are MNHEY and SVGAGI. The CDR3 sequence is CASSYDPSYRGGTQYF. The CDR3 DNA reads TGTGCCAGCAGTTATGACCCTTCGTACCGAGGCGGGACCCAGTACTTC.

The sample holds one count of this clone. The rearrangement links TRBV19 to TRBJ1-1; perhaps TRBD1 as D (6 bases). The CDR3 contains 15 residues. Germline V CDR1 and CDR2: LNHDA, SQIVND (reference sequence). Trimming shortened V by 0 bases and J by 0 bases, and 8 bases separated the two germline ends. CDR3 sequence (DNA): TGTGCCAGTAGTATAGAGGGGGCTATGAACACTGAAGCTTTCTTT. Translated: CASSIEGAMNTEAFF.